This passage covers 6 T cell receptor beta chains from one sample sequenced in a study of T cells in Graves' hyperthyroidism and ophthalmopathy. The TCR beta CDR3 regions underwent amplification using RNA transcripts as the source. When the TCR CDR3 underwent first-round RT-PCR, the HTBI primer set was used. TCRdb redid the calling of the multiplex PCR reads with MiXCR, one entry per CDR3 protein. Of around 300,000 distinct CDR3 sequences in the sample, about 20% were seen once. The sample comprised blood. The receptors come from a man aged 30 to 39 with Graves' ophthalmopathy.

The J gene is TRBJ1-5, the V gene TRBV27; possible D gene TRBD1, 5 bases. The CDR3 has 14 amino acids. The germline V gene has CDR1 MNHEY and CDR2 SMNVEV (reference sequence). The V and J ends lost 3 bases and 5 bases respectively, with 11 bases between them. The CDR3 DNA sequence: TGTGCCAGCAGTTTGAGGGGTGGGCATCAGCCCCAGCATTTT. As protein: CASSLRGGHQPQHF.

The chain links TRBV20-1 to TRBJ2-2; 7 bases are a match to TRBD1. This CDR3 comprises 13 residues. After removal of 6 bases from V and 5 bases from J, the junction contained 6 bases not matched to a gene. CDR1 DFQATT and CDR2 SNEGSKA come from the germline V gene (reference sequence). The CDR3 loop is CSAFRQGTGELFF. The CDR3 DNA is TGCAGTGCCTTTCGACAGGGAACCGGGGAGCTGTTTTTT.

In its sample, this clonotype was seen many times. The V call is TRBV11-2, the J call TRBJ2-5; D is tentatively TRBD1 or TRBD2 (5 bases each). CDR3 size: 14 residues. V was shortened by 0 bases and J by 7 bases, with 12 bases between the two germline ends. Germline CDR1 reads SGHAT; CDR2 reads FQNNGV. Here the CDR3 reads CASSLDPRDRTQYF. The DNA for the CDR3 is TGTGCCAGCAGCTTAGATCCCCGGGACCGGACCCAGTACTTC.

Concerning this clonotype: This may be a read error: a much more frequent sequence differs by one nucleotide. V gene TRBV28 combines with J gene TRBJ2-7, with no clear D. The CDR3 loop spans 12 amino acids. Trimming shortened V by 2 bases and J by 2 bases, and 4 bases separated the two germline ends. The germline gives CDR1 MDHEN, CDR2 SYDVKM. The CDR3 loop is CASSLNAYEQYF. DNA for the CDR3: TGTGCCAGCAGTTTAAACGCCTACGAGCAGTACTTC.

The table lists this clonotype with many counts. The V and J genes are TRBV20-1 and TRBJ1-4, with D maybe TRBD1 (6 bases). CDR3 size: 14 residues. Between the trimmed V and J ends, which lost 5 bases and 7 bases, there was a span of 17 bases. CDR1 and CDR2 (germline): DFQATT, SNEGSKA (reference sequence). The CDR3 here is CSALRDTGSEKLFF. CDR3 sequence (DNA): TGCAGTGCTCTTCGGGACACCGGTTCTGAAAAACTGTTTTTT.

This sequence joins TRBV18 and TRBJ2-7; the D gene is possibly TRBD2 (6 bases). The CDR3 is made up of 13 amino acids. Germline CDR1 reads KGHSH; CDR2 reads LQKENI. Trimming removed 5 bases from V and 6 bases from J, with 14 bases in between. The CDR3 DNA sequence: TGTGCCAGCTCAGGCGGGAATCTCCTCGAGCAGTACTTC. Translating gives CASSGGNLLEQYF.